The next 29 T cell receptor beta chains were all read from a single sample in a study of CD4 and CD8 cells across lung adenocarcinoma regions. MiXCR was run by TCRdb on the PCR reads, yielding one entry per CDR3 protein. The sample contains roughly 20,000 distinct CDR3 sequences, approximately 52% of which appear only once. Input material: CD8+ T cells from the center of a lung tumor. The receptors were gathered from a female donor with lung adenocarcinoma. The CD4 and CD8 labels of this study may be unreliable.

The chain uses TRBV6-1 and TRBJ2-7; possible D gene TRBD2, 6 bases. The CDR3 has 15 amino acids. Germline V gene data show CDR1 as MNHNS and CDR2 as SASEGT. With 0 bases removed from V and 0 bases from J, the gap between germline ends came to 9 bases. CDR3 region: CASSEAGGGSYEQYF. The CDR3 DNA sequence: TGTGCCAGCAGTGAAGCGGGAGGCGGCTCCTACGAGCAGTACTTC.

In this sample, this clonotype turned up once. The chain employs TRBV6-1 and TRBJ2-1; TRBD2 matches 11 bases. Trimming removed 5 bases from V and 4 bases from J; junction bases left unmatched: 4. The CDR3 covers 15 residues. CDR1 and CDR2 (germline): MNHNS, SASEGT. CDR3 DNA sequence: TGTGCCAGCAGTCCTAGCGGGGGGACTTACAATGAGCAGTTCTTC. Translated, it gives CASSPSGGTYNEQFF.

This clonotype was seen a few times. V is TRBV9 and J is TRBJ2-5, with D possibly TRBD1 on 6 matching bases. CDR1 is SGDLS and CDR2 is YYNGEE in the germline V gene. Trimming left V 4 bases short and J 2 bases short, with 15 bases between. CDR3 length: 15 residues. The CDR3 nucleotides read TGTGCCAGCAGCCGTTTGGGCAGGGGACAAGAGACCCAGTACTTC. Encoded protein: CASSRLGRGQETQYF.

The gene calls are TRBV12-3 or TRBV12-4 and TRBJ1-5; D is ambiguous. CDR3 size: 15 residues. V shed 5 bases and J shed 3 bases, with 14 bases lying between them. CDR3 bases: TGTGCCAGCAGTCCCAACATGGGTGTCAATCAGCCCCAGCATTTT. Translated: CASSPNMGVNQPQHF.

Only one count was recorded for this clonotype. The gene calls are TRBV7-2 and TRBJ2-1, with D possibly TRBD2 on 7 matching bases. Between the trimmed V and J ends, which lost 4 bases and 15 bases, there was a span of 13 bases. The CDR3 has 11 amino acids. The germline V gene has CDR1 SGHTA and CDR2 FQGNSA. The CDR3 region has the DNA TGTGCCAGCAGCTGGGGGGGGGCTTCGTTCTTC. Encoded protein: CASSWGGASFF.

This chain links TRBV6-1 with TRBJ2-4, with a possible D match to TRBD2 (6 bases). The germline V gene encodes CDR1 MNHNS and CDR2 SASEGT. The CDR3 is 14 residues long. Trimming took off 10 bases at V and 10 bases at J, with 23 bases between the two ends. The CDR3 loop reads CATKVPGEGEIQYF. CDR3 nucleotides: TGTGCCACCAAGGTCCCGGGAGAGGGAGAGATTCAGTACTTC.

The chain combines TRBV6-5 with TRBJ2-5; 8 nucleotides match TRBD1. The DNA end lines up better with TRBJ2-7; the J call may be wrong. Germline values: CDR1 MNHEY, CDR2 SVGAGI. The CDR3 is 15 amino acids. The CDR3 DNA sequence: TGTGCCAGCAGTTACTCGACAGGGGCAGGCTACGAGCAGTACTTC. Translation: CASSYSTGAGYEQYF.

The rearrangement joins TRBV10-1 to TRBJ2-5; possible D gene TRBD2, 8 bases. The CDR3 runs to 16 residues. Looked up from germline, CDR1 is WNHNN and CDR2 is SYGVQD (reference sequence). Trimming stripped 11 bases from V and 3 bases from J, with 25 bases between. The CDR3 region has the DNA TGCGCCCGCAAGGGACTAGGGGGCGGTGACAAAGAGACCCAGTACTTC. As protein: CARKGLGGGDKETQYF.

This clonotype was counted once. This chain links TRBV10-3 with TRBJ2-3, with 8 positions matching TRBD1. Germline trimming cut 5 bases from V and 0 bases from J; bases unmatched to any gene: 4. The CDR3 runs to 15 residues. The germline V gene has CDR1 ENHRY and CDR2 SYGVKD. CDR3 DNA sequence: TGTGCCATCAGTACAGGGACAGGCAGCACAGATACGCAGTATTTT. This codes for CAISTGTGSTDTQYF.

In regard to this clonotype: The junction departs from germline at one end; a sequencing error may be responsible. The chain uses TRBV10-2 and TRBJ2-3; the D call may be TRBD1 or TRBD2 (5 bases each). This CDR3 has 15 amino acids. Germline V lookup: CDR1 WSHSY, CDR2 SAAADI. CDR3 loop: CASSTTGRYKDTQYF. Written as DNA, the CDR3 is TGCGCCAGCAGTACGACGGGGCGGTACAAAGATACTCAGTATTTC.

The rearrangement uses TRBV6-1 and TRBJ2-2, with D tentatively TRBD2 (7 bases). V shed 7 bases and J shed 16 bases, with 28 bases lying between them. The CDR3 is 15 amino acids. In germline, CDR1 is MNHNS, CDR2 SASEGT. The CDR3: CASKKTGVDTGGQFF. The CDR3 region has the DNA TGTGCCAGCAAAAAGACGGGTGTGGACACCGGGGGGCAGTTTTTT.

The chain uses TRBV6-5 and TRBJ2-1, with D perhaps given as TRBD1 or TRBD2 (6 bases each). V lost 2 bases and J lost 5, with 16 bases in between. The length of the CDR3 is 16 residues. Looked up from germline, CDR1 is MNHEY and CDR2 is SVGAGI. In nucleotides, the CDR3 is TGTGCCAGCAGTTACACGGGGGCAACAGTACACAATGAGCAGTTCTTC. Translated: CASSYTGATVHNEQFF.

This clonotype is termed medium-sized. The CDR3 bases are TGTGCCAGCAGCCCCAAAGGGACTAGCGGGAGAAAAGGGGAGCTGTTTTTT. The encoded protein is CASSPKGTSGRKGELFF. The rearrangement uses TRBV6-5 and TRBJ2-2, with 14 bases fitting TRBD2. Looked up from germline, CDR1 is MNHEY and CDR2 is SVGAGI. This CDR3 spans 17 amino acids. The trim removed 6 bases at V and 8 bases at J, leaving 11 bases unmatched.

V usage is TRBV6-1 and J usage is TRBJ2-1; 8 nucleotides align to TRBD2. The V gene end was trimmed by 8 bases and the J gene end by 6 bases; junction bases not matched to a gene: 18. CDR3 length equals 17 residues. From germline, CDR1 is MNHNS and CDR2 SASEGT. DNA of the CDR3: TGTGCCAGCTGGGGCCCCAGCCCCGCGGGGGGCGGCAATGAGCAGTTCTTC. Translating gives CASWGPSPAGGGNEQFF.

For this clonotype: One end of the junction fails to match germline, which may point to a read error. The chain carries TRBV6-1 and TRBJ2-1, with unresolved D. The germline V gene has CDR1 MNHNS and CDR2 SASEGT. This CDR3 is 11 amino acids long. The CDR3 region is CASSRNDEQYF. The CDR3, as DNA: TGTGCCAGCAGCCGCAACGATGAGCAGTATTTC.

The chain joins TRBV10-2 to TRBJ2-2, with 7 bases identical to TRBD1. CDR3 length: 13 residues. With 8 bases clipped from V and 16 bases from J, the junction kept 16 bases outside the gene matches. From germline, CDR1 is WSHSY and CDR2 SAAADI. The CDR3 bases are TGCGCCAGCCGGTTAGGAAGCACAGGGGCGCAGTTTTTT. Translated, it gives CASRLGSTGAQFF.

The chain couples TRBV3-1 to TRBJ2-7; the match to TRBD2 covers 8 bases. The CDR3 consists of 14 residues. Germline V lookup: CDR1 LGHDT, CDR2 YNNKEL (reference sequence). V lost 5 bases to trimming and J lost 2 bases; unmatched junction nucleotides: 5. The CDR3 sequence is CASSFSGSAYEQYF. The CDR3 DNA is TGTGCCAGCAGCTTCAGCGGGAGCGCCTACGAGCAGTACTTC.

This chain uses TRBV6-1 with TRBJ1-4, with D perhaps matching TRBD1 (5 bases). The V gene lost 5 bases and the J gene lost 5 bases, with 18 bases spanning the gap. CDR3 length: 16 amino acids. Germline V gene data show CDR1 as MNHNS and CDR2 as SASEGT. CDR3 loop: CASSLGRAASNEKLFF. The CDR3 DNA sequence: TGTGCCAGCAGTCTCGGCAGGGCGGCCTCCAATGAAAAACTGTTTTTT.

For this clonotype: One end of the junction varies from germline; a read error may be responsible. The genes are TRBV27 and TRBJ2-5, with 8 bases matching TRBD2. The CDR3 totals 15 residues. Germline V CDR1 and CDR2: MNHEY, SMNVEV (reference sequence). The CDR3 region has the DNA TGTTGCGGGGGGATCGGGGGTCGTGACACAGAGACGCAGTACTTT. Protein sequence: CCGGIGGRDTETQYF.

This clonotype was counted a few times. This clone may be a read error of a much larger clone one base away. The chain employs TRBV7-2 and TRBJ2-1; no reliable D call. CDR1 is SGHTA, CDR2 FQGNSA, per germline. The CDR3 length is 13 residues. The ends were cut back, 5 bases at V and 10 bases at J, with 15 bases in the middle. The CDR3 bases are TGTGCCAGCAGCACCCGGTTTGGATACGAGCAGTTCTTC. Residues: CASSTRFGYEQFF.

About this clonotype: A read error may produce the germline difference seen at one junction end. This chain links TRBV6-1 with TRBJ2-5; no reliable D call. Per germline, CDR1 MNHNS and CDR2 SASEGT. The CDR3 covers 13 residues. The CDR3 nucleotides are TGTGCCAGCAGTGACCGTGACCGTGAGACCCAGTACTTT. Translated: CASSDRDRETQYF.

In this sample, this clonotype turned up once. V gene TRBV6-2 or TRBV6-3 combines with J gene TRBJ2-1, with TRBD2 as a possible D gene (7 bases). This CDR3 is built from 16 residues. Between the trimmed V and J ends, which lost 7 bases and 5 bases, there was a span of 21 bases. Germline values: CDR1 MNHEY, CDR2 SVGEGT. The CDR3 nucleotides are TGTGCCAGCATTCCCAGACTAGCCCAGGGGAACAATGAGCAGTTCTTC. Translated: CASIPRLAQGNNEQFF.

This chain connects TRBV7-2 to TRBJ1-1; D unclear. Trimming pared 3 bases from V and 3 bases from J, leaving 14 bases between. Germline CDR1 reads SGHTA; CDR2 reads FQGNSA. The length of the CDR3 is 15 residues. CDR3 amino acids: CASSFHGRADTEAFF. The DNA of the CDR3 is TGTGCCAGCAGCTTCCACGGACGGGCAGACACTGAAGCTTTCTTT.

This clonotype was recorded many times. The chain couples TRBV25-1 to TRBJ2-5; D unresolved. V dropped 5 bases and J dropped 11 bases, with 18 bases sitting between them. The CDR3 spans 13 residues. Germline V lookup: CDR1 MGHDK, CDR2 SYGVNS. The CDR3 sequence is CASSPAGPLEQYF. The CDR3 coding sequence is TGTGCCAGCAGTCCGGCCGGACCTTTGGAGCAGTACTTC.

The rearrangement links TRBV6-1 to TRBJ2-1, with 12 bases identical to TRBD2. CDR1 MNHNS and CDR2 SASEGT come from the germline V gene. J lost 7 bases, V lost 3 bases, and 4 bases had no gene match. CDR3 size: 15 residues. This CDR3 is CASSETSGSGNEQFF. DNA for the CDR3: TGTGCCAGCAGTGAGACTAGCGGGAGTGGGAATGAGCAGTTCTTC.

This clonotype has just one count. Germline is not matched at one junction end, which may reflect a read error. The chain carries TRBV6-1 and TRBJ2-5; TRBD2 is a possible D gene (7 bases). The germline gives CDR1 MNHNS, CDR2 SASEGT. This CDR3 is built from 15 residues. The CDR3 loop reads CARGSGGGGPETQYF. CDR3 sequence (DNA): TGTGCCAGGGGTTCTGGGGGCGGGGGCCCAGAGACGCAGTACTTC.

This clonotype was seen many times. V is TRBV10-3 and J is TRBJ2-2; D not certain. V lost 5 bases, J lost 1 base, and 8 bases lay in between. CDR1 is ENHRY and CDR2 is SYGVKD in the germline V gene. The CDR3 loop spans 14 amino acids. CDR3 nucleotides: TGTGCCATCAGTCCAGAAGTGAACACCGGGGAGCTGTTTTTT. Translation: CAISPEVNTGELFF.

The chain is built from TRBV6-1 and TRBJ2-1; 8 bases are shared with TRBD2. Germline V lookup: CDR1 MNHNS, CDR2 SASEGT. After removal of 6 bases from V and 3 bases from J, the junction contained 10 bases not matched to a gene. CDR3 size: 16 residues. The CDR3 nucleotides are TGTGCCAGCAGAGATAGCGGGACCACATTCTACAATGAGCAGTTCTTC. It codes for CASRDSGTTFYNEQFF.

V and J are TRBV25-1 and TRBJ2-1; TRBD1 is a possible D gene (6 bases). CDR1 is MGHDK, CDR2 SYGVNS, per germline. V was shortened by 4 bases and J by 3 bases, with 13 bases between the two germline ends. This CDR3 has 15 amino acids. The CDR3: CASSVLQGNYNEQFF. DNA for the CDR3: TGTGCCAGCAGTGTTTTGCAGGGGAACTACAATGAGCAGTTCTTC.